The 13 T cell receptor beta chains below come from one sample, sequenced in a study of blood T cell repertoires in COVID-19. Sequenced by immunoSEQ multiplex PCR; TCRdb stores in-frame clones only, minus some. There are 120,000 to 150,000 clones in the sample; roughly 84% occur only once, and approximately 7.1% lies in the top ten. Sequenced input: peripheral blood. These receptors were collected from a woman in her 50s in a cohort sampled during active or convalescent COVID-19.

The V and J genes are TRBV29-1 and TRBJ2-3; a weak D match, TRBD1 (6 bases). V lost 0 bases and J lost 6, with 7 bases in between. This CDR3 comprises 12 residues. Germline-derived CDR1 and CDR2 are SQVTM and ANQGSEA. The CDR3 loop is CSVEEGADTQYF. As DNA, the CDR3 is TGCAGCGTTGAAGAGGGGGCGGATACGCAGTATTTT.

The chain is built from TRBV15 and TRBJ2-7; 7 nucleotides match TRBD1. The CDR3 contains 14 residues. The V gene's germline CDR1 is LNHNV and CDR2 YYDKDF (reference sequence). V dropped 1 base and J dropped 2; count of bases not matched to a gene: 2. The CDR3: CATSRGGTAYEQYF. Here the CDR3 DNA reads TGTGCCACCAGCAGAGGAGGGACAGCCTACGAGCAGTACTTC.

This clone appeared a few times. The chain is built from TRBV3-1 (or the pseudogene TRBV3-2) and TRBJ1-6, with 8 nucleotides matching TRBD1. Germline CDR1 and CDR2: LGHDT and YNNKEL (reference sequence). This CDR3 is 16 amino acids long. Trimming removed 0 bases from V and 9 bases from J; junction bases left unmatched: 7. CDR3 coding DNA: TGTGCCAGCAGCCAAGAAGGCGGCAGGGGGCTTTCACCCCTCCACTTT. Amino acids: CASSQEGGRGLSPLHF.

The gene calls are TRBV30 and TRBJ2-7; no definite D call. V lost 4 bases, J lost 5 bases, and 12 bases lay in between. The CDR3 is made up of 12 amino acids. Germline V gene data show CDR1 as GTSNPN and CDR2 as SVGIG (reference sequence). Here the CDR3 reads CAWNARLDEQYF. The CDR3 DNA sequence: TGTGCCTGGAATGCGCGACTGGACGAGCAGTACTTC. The full variable domain, with the rest looked up from reference TRBV30 and TRBJ2-7, is SQTIHQWPATLVQPVGSPLSLECTVEGTSNPNLYWYRQAAGRGLQLLFYSVGIGQISSEVPQNLSASRPQDRQFILSSKKLLLSDSGFYLCAWNARLDEQYFGPGTRLTVT.

The chain joins TRBV18 to TRBJ2-7; 7 bases are a match to TRBD1. The CDR3 runs to 15 residues. Germline V CDR1 and CDR2: KGHSH, LQKENI. Trimming cost V 2 bases and J 2 bases; bases outside gene matches: 6. The CDR3 DNA reads TGTGCCAGCTCACCATACCGGGACAGCACCTACGAGCAGTACTTC. It specifies CASSPYRDSTYEQYF.

The chain recombines TRBV7-3 with TRBJ1-2, with a possible D match to TRBD1 (5 bases). In germline, CDR1 is SGHTA, CDR2 FQGTGA. V lost 2 bases and J 7 bases, leaving 23 bases between the germline ends. CDR3 size: 17 residues. The CDR3 here is CASSLHPDGQGSGGYTF. CDR3 DNA: TGTGCCAGCAGCTTACACCCCGATGGGCAGGGATCAGGTGGCTACACCTTC.

V is TRBV27 and J is TRBJ1-4; D uncertain. The germline V and J ends were trimmed by 6 bases and 8 bases, with 13 bases remaining between them. Germline values: CDR1 MNHEY, CDR2 SMNVEV (reference sequence). The CDR3 spans 13 residues. The CDR3 bases are TGTGCCAGCAGACCCCATTTCGGGGAAAAACTGTTTTTT. Amino acid sequence: CASRPHFGEKLFF.

V gene TRBV11-2 combines with J gene TRBJ2-7; D gene ambiguous. This CDR3 region has 11 residues. The germline V gene encodes CDR1 SGHAT and CDR2 FQNNGV. V lost 1 base and J lost 9, with 7 bases in between. Here the CDR3 DNA reads TGTGCCAGCAGCTTAGTGGGCCCGCAGTACTTC. The encoded protein is CASSLVGPQYF.

This clone was recorded at least ten times. The chain carries TRBV29-1 and TRBJ1-1; tentative D call: TRBD1 (6 bases). V gave up 7 bases and J gave up 9 bases, with 18 bases separating them. The length of the CDR3 is 12 residues. The germline gives CDR1 SQVTM, CDR2 ANQGSEA. The CDR3, as DNA: TGCAGCGCAGAACAGGGACCTGATAAAGCTTTCTTT. Encoded protein: CSAEQGPDKAFF. The full variable domain, with the rest looked up from reference TRBV29-1 and TRBJ1-1, is SAVISQKPSRDICQRGTSLTIQCQVDSQVTMMFWYRQQPGQSLTLIATANQGSEATYESGFVIDKFPISRPNLTFSTLTVSNMSPEDSSIYLCSAEQGPDKAFFGQGTRLTVV.

V gene TRBV19 combines with J gene TRBJ1-1; 9 nucleotides line up with TRBD1. The germline gives CDR1 LNHDA, CDR2 SQIVND (reference sequence). V gave up 5 bases and J gave up 3 bases; unmatched junction bases: 7. The CDR3 runs 15 residues. The chain's CDR3 is CASSGGTGLDTEAFF. The CDR3 DNA reads TGTGCCAGTAGTGGGGGGACAGGGTTGGACACTGAAGCTTTCTTT.

As concerns this clone: Other DNA variants within this sample encode the same CDR3. The gene calls are TRBV12-3 or TRBV12-4 and TRBJ1-1, with D perhaps TRBD1 (5 bases). The CDR3 is made up of 13 amino acids. Deletions cut 2 bases from V and 1 base from J, with 5 bases between. This CDR3 is CASSLRGNTEAFF. The CDR3 coding sequence is TGTGCCAGCAGTTTAAGGGGGAACACTGAAGCTTTCTTT.

This chain uses TRBV12-3 or TRBV12-4 with TRBJ1-1; D is perhaps TRBD1 (5 bases). V lost 6 bases, J lost 5 bases, and 10 bases lay in between. CDR3 length equals 12 residues. Written as DNA, the CDR3 is TGTGCCAGCAGCCTCAGGGAAACTGAAGCTTTCTTT. It translates to CASSLRETEAFF.

The V call is TRBV19, the J call TRBJ1-3, with 10 bases identical to TRBD1. The trim removed 3 bases at V and 2 bases at J, leaving 1 base unmatched. Germline V CDR1 and CDR2: LNHDA, SQIVND (reference sequence). CDR3 size: 15 residues. The CDR3 loop reads CASSIGTGAGNTIYF. CDR3 nucleotide sequence: TGTGCCAGTAGTATTGGGACAGGGGCTGGAAACACCATATATTTT.